These 19 T cell receptor beta chains were all obtained from the same sample, sequenced in a study of human T cells and chemical hapten exposure. Time point: pre-sensitization, week 0. The sample's treatment: therapeutic diphenylcyclopropenone sensitization with weekly scalp DPC. TCRdb re-derived calls from the RACE reads in MiXCR, one entry per CDR3 protein. The sample consists of 62,000 or so distinct CDR3 sequences, roughly 9.7% of them appearing once. The starting material was whole blood, obtained in connection with sensitization to the hapten diphenylcyclopropenone (DPC). The receptors derive from a woman aged 45-60 years with alopecia areata. Some clones in this sample may be carry-over from other donors' samples.

This clonotype was observed a handful of times. The V and J genes are TRBV28 and TRBJ1-5, with 8 bases that match TRBD1. J was trimmed by 1 base and V by 11 bases; bases with no gene match: 4. Germline-derived CDR1 and CDR2 are MDHEN and SYDVKM. The CDR3 extends over 13 amino acids. The CDR3: CACRQGSNQPQHF. The CDR3 nucleotides read TGTGCCTGCCGACAGGGGAGCAATCAGCCCCAGCATTTT.

This chain connects TRBV6-1 to TRBJ1-4; TRBD1 might be the D (6 bases). From germline, CDR1 is MNHNS and CDR2 SASEGT. V dropped 4 bases and J dropped 7 bases, with 16 bases sitting between them. The CDR3 length is 15 residues. The CDR3 is CASSGARGRSEKLFF. CDR3 bases: TGTGCCAGCAGTGGGGCCAGGGGCAGGAGTGAAAAACTGTTTTTT.

This chain uses TRBV18 with TRBJ2-7; D may be TRBD2 (7 bases). Germline assignment: CDR1 KGHSH and CDR2 LQKENI. The ends were cut back, 6 bases at V and 0 bases at J, with 15 bases in the middle. CDR3 length: 15 residues. The CDR3 sequence: CASSPLGGASYEQYF. The CDR3 DNA reads TGTGCCAGCTCTCCCTTGGGGGGGGCCTCCTACGAGCAGTACTTC.

J is TRBJ2-1 and V is TRBV6-2 or TRBV6-3; D remains ambiguous. The CDR3 runs 13 residues. The V and J ends lost 7 bases and 4 bases respectively, with 11 bases between them. Germline-derived CDR1 and CDR2 are MNHEY and SVGEGT. CDR3 nucleotides: TGTGCCAGCAAAACGACCCATTACAATGAGCAGTTCTTC. Amino acids: CASKTTHYNEQFF.

The rearrangement joins TRBV10-2 to TRBJ2-7, with 9 bases fitting TRBD2. The length of the CDR3 is 16 residues. Germline loops: CDR1 WSHSY, CDR2 SAAADI. V lost 3 bases, J lost 4 bases, and 10 bases stayed unmatched. The CDR3 sequence is CASSEIRSGRRYEQYF. For the CDR3, the DNA is TGCGCCAGCAGTGAAATCCGTAGCGGGAGAAGGTACGAGCAGTACTTC.

This clonotype occurred many times. The junction and the germline gene differ at one end; a read error may be behind it. This chain links TRBV12-3 or TRBV12-4 with TRBJ2-2; weak D call: TRBD2 (6 bases). CDR3 length: 16 residues. Here the CDR3 DNA reads TGTGCCAGCAGCCCTGAACCGGGACTGCCGACCGGGGAGCTGTTTTTC. Protein sequence: CASSPEPGLPTGELFF.

On this clonotype itself: Being one base from a much bigger clone, this may be a read error. Since no conserved phenylalanine or tryptophan closes the CDR3, a read error is the likely cause. The gene calls are TRBV14 and TRBJ2-7; D is perhaps TRBD2 (5 bases). This CDR3 is built from 14 residues. V was pared by 0 bases and J by 7 bases, with 13 bases between. Per the germline V gene, CDR1 is SGHDN and CDR2 is FVKESK. The CDR3 is CASSQEYVRGEQYY. The CDR3 region has the DNA TGTGCCAGCAGCCAAGAGTATGTTCGAGGGGAGCAGTACTAC.

This clonotype was counted ten times or more. The chain combines TRBV15 with TRBJ2-1; unclear D gene. Per the germline V gene, CDR1 is LNHNV and CDR2 is YYDKDF (reference sequence). The CDR3 runs to 13 residues. The V end was cut by 2 bases, the J end by 5 bases, with 7 bases between. For the CDR3, the DNA is TGTGCCACCAGCAGACAAGGAAACAATGAGCAGTTCTTC. It specifies CATSRQGNNEQFF.

This clonotype was detected ten times or more. This chain connects TRBV7-8 to TRBJ2-3; 10 bases map to TRBD1. The V segment lost 0 bases and the J segment 7 bases; nucleotides outside the gene matches: 10. CDR1 is SGHVS, CDR2 FQNEAQ, per germline. The CDR3 has 17 residues. The CDR3 nucleotides are TGTGCCAGCAGCTTAGCCGCTTGGGACAGGGGACCGCATACGCAGTATTTT. This sequence encodes CASSLAAWDRGPHTQYF.

This clonotype was seen at least ten times. The chain couples TRBV20-1 to TRBJ2-3; D ambiguous. V lost 3 bases, J lost 4 bases, and 11 bases lay in between. The germline gives CDR1 DFQATT, CDR2 SNEGSKA (reference sequence). The CDR3 totals 13 residues. CDR3 region: CSASPPGSDTQYF. CDR3 nucleotides: TGCAGTGCTAGCCCCCCCGGATCAGATACGCAGTATTTT.

This clonotype was recorded at least ten times. The chain uses TRBV12-3 or TRBV12-4 and TRBJ2-1; unclear D gene. Trimming left V 3 bases short and J 1 base short, with 10 bases between. The CDR3 length is 15 residues. The CDR3 DNA follows: TGTGCCAGCAGTTTGAGGCAGGTTTCCTACAATGAGCAGTTCTTC. Translation gives CASSLRQVSYNEQFF.

This clonotype was seen at least ten times. J is TRBJ2-5 and V is TRBV20-1, with 11 bases identical to TRBD1. V dropped 0 bases and J dropped 5; count of bases not matched to a gene: 14. The CDR3 covers 18 residues. In germline, CDR1 is DFQATT, CDR2 SNEGSKA (reference sequence). Here the CDR3 DNA reads TGCAGTGCTAGAGATCTAGTCCGGGACAGGGGGACTGGGGAGACCCAGTACTTC. Its protein product is CSARDLVRDRGTGETQYF.

The V call is TRBV6-1, the J call TRBJ2-1; D unclear. Germline CDR1 MNHNS, CDR2 SASEGT. V lost 4 bases and J lost 0, with 7 bases in between. CDR3 size: 14 residues. In DNA, the CDR3 is TGTGCCAGCAGTGGGTTGAGCTCCTACAATGAGCAGTTCTTC. It specifies CASSGLSSYNEQFF.

Many counts were recorded for this clonotype. Here the CDR3 reads CASSQDQRQGGEKLFF. DNA for the CDR3: TGTGCCAGCAGCCAAGATCAGCGGCAGGGCGGAGAAAAACTGTTTTTT. The rearrangement links TRBV14 to TRBJ1-4; possibly TRBD1 for D (5 bases). Germline V CDR1 and CDR2: SGHDN, FVKESK. Trimming removed 0 bases from V and 8 bases from J, with 16 bases in between. The CDR3 has 16 amino acids.

This clonotype came up many times. The chain joins TRBV7-6 to TRBJ2-2, with TRBD2 matching over 8 bases. The V gene end was trimmed by 2 bases and the J gene end by 5 bases; junction bases not matched to a gene: 4. The CDR3 contains 15 residues. Germline values: CDR1 SGHVS, CDR2 FNYEAQ. As DNA, the CDR3 is TGTGCCAGCAGCTTATTGCGGGGGGATACCGGGGAGCTGTTTTTT. Encoded protein: CASSLLRGDTGELFF.

This clonotype was detected many times. The CDR3 loop is CSDRPSGGASETQYF. The CDR3 region has the DNA TGCAGCGACCGTCCCTCGGGAGGCGCCAGCGAGACCCAGTACTTC. This sequence joins TRBV29-1 and TRBJ2-5; TRBD2 aligns across 7 bases. The CDR3 has 15 residues. The V gene's germline CDR1 is SQVTM and CDR2 ANQGSEA. After removal of 7 bases from V and 5 bases from J, the junction contained 16 bases not matched to a gene.

Only one count was recorded for this clonotype. The chain combines TRBV28 with TRBJ1-1, with 10 bases lining up with TRBD1. The V segment lost 10 bases and the J segment 3 bases; nucleotides outside the gene matches: 14. Germline loops: CDR1 MDHEN, CDR2 SYDVKM. There are 16 residues in the CDR3. Written as DNA, the CDR3 is TGTGCCACGCGAACGGGGACAGGGGAATGGGACACTGAAGCTTTCTTT. Amino acids: CATRTGTGEWDTEAFF.

At least ten counts were recorded for this clonotype. The chain joins TRBV29-1 to TRBJ2-7; 8 bases align to TRBD2. The CDR3 length is 11 residues. V was clipped by 5 bases and J by 6 bases; unmatched bases: 3. Germline V gene lookup returns CDR1 SQVTM and CDR2 ANQGSEA. This CDR3 is CSVRTSREQYF. The CDR3 nucleotides are TGCAGCGTTAGGACTAGCCGCGAGCAGTACTTC.

The chain joins TRBV12-3 or TRBV12-4 to TRBJ1-1, with 9 positions matching TRBD1. V trimming: 4 bases; J trimming: 5 bases; junction bases outside the gene matches: 5. There are 14 residues in the CDR3. The CDR3 nucleotides are TGTGCCAGCAGTTCCCGGGACAGGGTAACTGAAGCTTTCTTT. This encodes CASSSRDRVTEAFF.